Listed here are 25 T cell receptor beta chains from one sample, sequenced in a study of T-cell reconstitution after alpha-beta-depleted transplantation in children. Construction of the TCRbeta library involved unique molecular identifiers. Using its own MiXCR run on the PCR reads, TCRdb lists one record per CDR3 protein. The profile shows roughly 220,000 distinct CDR3 sequences, approximately 12% of them singletons. The sample here was PBMCs from the stem cell graft donor, taken from the stem cell graft. These receptors were taken from a human donor who donated a stem cell graft to a child with acute lymphoblastic leukemia.

The chain uses TRBV10-3 and TRBJ2-2; D uncertain. The CDR3 runs to 13 residues. V was trimmed by 7 bases and J by 3 bases, leaving 9 bases between them. Germline loops: CDR1 ENHRY, CDR2 SYGVKD. The CDR3 DNA reads as TGTGCCATCACCCCACTCTACACCGGGGAGCTGTTTTTT. It codes for CAITPLYTGELFF.

There are many counts of this clonotype. The rearrangement links TRBV5-1 to TRBJ2-7; D may be TRBD1 (5 bases). The germline V gene has CDR1 SGHRS and CDR2 YFSETQ. Trimming cost V 0 bases and J 3 bases, with 10 bases left between them. The CDR3 contains 14 residues. This CDR3 reads CASSLGQGFYEQYF. The CDR3 nucleotides are TGCGCCAGCAGCTTGGGGCAGGGATTCTACGAGCAGTACTTC. Looking up the rest from reference TRBV5-1 and TRBJ2-7 gives the full variable domain: KAGVTQTPRYLIKTRGQQVTLSCSPISGHRSVSWYQQTPGQGLQFLFEYFSETQRNKGNFPGRFSGRQFSNSRSEMNVSTLELGDSALYLCASSLGQGFYEQYFGPGTRLTVT.

The CDR3 is CASSGGISGNTIYF. The CDR3 nucleotides are TGTGCCAGCTCTGGGGGCATCTCTGGAAACACCATATATTTT. V gene TRBV18 combines with J gene TRBJ1-3; D perhaps matches TRBD1 (6 bases). Trimming left V 6 bases short and J 0 bases short, with 9 bases between. Germline CDR1 KGHSH, CDR2 LQKENI. The CDR3 runs to 14 residues.

This clonotype has at least ten counts. This chain uses TRBV24-1 with TRBJ1-1; TRBD1 aligns across 7 bases. From germline, CDR1 is KGHDR and CDR2 SFDVKD. The CDR3 is made up of 13 amino acids. V was clipped by 4 bases and J by 9 bases; unmatched bases: 7. CDR3: CATSELTTGKAFF. CDR3 coding DNA: TGTGCCACCAGTGAGTTGACGACAGGGAAAGCTTTCTTT.

The table lists this clonotype with a few counts. The chain is built from TRBV5-1 and TRBJ2-3, with D uncertain. CDR1 SGHRS and CDR2 YFSETQ come from the germline V gene. The V gene lost 4 bases and the J gene lost 0 bases, with 6 bases spanning the gap. The CDR3 spans 13 residues. CDR3 sequence: CASSHPSTDTQYF. In DNA form, the CDR3 reads TGCGCCAGCAGCCACCCTAGCACAGATACGCAGTATTTT.

Comments on this clonotype: It may be a read error: a sequence one base away is much more abundant. CDR3 amino acids: CASRLSGGAPNTQYF. Written as DNA, the CDR3 is TGTGCCAGCAGGCTTAGCGGGGGGGCTCCGAATACGCAGTATTTT. This chain uses TRBV12-3 or TRBV12-4 with TRBJ2-3; TRBD2 aligns across 11 bases. With 6 bases clipped from V and 7 bases from J, the junction kept 9 bases outside the gene matches. This CDR3 is 15 amino acids long.

This clonotype was counted many times. This chain uses TRBV29-1 with TRBJ1-5; D is unclear. The CDR3 contains 14 residues. V lost 7 bases and J 2 bases, leaving 15 bases between the germline ends. Germline V gives CDR1 SQVTM, CDR2 ANQGSEA. CDR3 protein: CSAGEGSGNQPQHF. DNA for the CDR3: TGCAGCGCCGGAGAGGGCTCGGGCAATCAGCCCCAGCATTTT. Looking up the rest from reference TRBV29-1 and TRBJ1-5 gives the full variable domain: SAVISQKPSRDICQRGTSLTIQCQVDSQVTMMFWYRQQPGQSLTLIATANQGSEATYESGFVIDKFPISRPNLTFSTLTVSNMSPEDSSIYLCSAGEGSGNQPQHFGDGTRLSIL.

This clonotype has ten or more counts. This sequence joins TRBV4-3 and TRBJ2-1, with 8 bases aligning to TRBD1. CDR3 size: 15 residues. V lost 0 bases and J lost 8; bases outside the gene matches: 6. The germline V gene encodes CDR1 LGHNA and CDR2 YSLEER. The CDR3 DNA follows: TGCGCCAGCAGCCAAGAGGACAGGGTTGACGATGAGCAGTTCTTC. Translating it yields CASSQEDRVDDEQFF.

As concerns this clonotype: A clone one base away is much larger, so this may be a read error. V usage is TRBV7-2 and J usage is TRBJ2-5, with D possibly TRBD2 on 5 matching bases. V dropped 1 base and J dropped 5 bases, with 20 bases sitting between them. This CDR3 spans 17 amino acids. CDR1 and CDR2 from the germline V gene are SGHTA and FQGNSA. The CDR3 DNA is TGTGCCAGCAGCTTAGGAGTAGCGCGTCGCTTGAAGGAGACCCAGTACTTC. Protein product: CASSLGVARRLKETQYF.

Worth noting for this clonotype: A clone one base away is much larger, so this may be a read error. The rearrangement joins TRBV5-1 to TRBJ1-1, with D perhaps TRBD1 (5 bases). This CDR3 contains 14 residues. The germline CDR1 and CDR2 sequences are SGHRS and YFSETQ. Trimming removed 6 bases at V and 2 bases at J, with 14 bases between. For the CDR3, the DNA is TGCGCCAGCACTCCAGTGACAGCCAACACTGAAGCTTTCTTT. It translates to CASTPVTANTEAFF.

With respect to this clonotype: A read error may account for a junction end that differs from germline. This chain uses TRBV20-1 with TRBJ2-3; possible D gene TRBD1, 7 bases. The CDR3 sequence is 15 residues long. Looked up from germline, CDR1 is DFQATT and CDR2 is SNEGSKA (reference sequence). CDR3 nucleotide sequence: TGCAGTGCTTACTTAGGGGGGCAGGGGACAGATACGGAGTATTTT. This sequence encodes CSAYLGGQGTDTEYF.

This clonotype was detected ten times or more. The chain links TRBV6-1 to TRBJ2-5; D is ambiguous. The CDR3 spans 16 residues. V was trimmed by 2 bases and J by 5 bases, leaving 18 bases between them. Germline CDR1 reads MNHNS; CDR2 reads SASEGT. The CDR3 DNA follows: TGTGCCAGCAGTGAACCCCCCCTTTCGATTACGGAGACCCAGTACTTC. Translated, it gives CASSEPPLSITETQYF.

A remark on this clonotype: This may come from a read error, since a much larger clone is one base off. The genes are TRBV15 and TRBJ2-2, with D possibly matching TRBD2 (6 bases). V lost 5 bases to trimming and J lost 6 bases, with 19 bases between them. The germline V gene encodes CDR1 LNHNV and CDR2 YYDKDF (reference sequence). The CDR3 runs 16 residues. The DNA for the CDR3 is TGTGCCACCAGCGACGAGCGGCGGGGCCTCTCCGGGGAGCTGTTTTTT. As protein: CATSDERRGLSGELFF.

This clonotype was detected many times. The chain couples TRBV27 to TRBJ2-7; 12 bases match TRBD2. Germline V gene lookup returns CDR1 MNHEY and CDR2 SMNVEV (reference sequence). V shed 5 bases and J 7 bases; nucleotides not matched to a gene: 9. The CDR3 spans 15 residues. The DNA of the CDR3 is TGTGCCAGCAGTCCCCTCGCTAGCGGGGGGGGAGAGCAGTACTTC. Protein product: CASSPLASGGGEQYF.

This clonotype was picked up a small number of times. The chain joins TRBV20-1 to TRBJ1-2; TRBD1 matches at 7 bases. V lost 4 bases, J lost 6 bases, and 8 bases stayed unmatched. Germline V gene data show CDR1 as DFQATT and CDR2 as SNEGSKA (reference sequence). The CDR3 runs 13 residues. The DNA of the CDR3 is TGCAGTGCTAAGACAGGGAGACCCGATGGCTACACCTTC. It codes for CSAKTGRPDGYTF.

This clonotype has more than one count but fewer than ten. The chain combines TRBV12-3 or TRBV12-4 with TRBJ2-3; a possible D gene is TRBD1 (5 bases). The CDR3 sequence is 15 residues long. The ends were cut back, 6 bases at V and 4 bases at J, with 17 bases in the middle. The CDR3 sequence: CASSPSPLQADTQYF. CDR3 in DNA: TGTGCCAGCAGCCCCAGCCCCCTACAGGCAGATACGCAGTATTTT.

There are many counts of this clonotype. V gene TRBV9 combines with J gene TRBJ2-3; D is unclear. Trimming pared 3 bases from V and 10 bases from J, leaving 12 bases between. The CDR3 covers 12 residues. Germline V gene lookup returns CDR1 SGDLS and CDR2 YYNGEE. The CDR3 DNA is TGTGCCAGCAGCGGATCCTCCAGTGCGCAGTATTTT. It specifies CASSGSSSAQYF.

This clonotype was seen many times. The V and J genes are TRBV12-3 or TRBV12-4 and TRBJ1-3; possibly TRBD1 for D (6 bases). V was trimmed by 4 bases and J by 4 bases, leaving 8 bases between them. This CDR3 is 13 amino acids long. DNA for the CDR3: TGTGCCAGCAGTTCAGGGGAGGGAAACACCATATATTTT. Protein sequence: CASSSGEGNTIYF.

The chain is built from TRBV24-1 and TRBJ1-2, with a weak D call TRBD1 (5 bases). The V end was cut by 2 bases, the J end by 3 bases, with 24 bases between. Germline CDR1 KGHDR, CDR2 SFDVKD. The CDR3 is 19 amino acids. CDR3 bases: TGTGCCACCAGTGATTCGAAACTTTTCCAGGGCCCCGAAGACTATGGCTACACCTTC. This gives the protein CATSDSKLFQGPEDYGYTF.

This clonotype was observed many times. The rearrangement uses TRBV24-1 and TRBJ2-7; D is perhaps TRBD1 (5 bases). The CDR3 extends over 16 amino acids. In germline, CDR1 is KGHDR, CDR2 SFDVKD. The germline V and J ends were trimmed by 3 bases and 1 base, with 15 bases remaining between them. The DNA for the CDR3 is TGTGCCACCAGTGATATGTTAGGGGCAAGTTCCTACGAGCAGTACTTC. The encoded protein is CATSDMLGASSYEQYF.

This clonotype was counted many times. The rearrangement links TRBV12-3 or TRBV12-4 to TRBJ2-5; D possibly matches TRBD1 or TRBD2 (5 bases each). The CDR3 length is 12 residues. Between the trimmed V and J ends, which lost 5 bases and 6 bases, there was a span of 10 bases. CDR3 region: CASSQGAQTQYF. DNA of the CDR3: TGTGCCAGCAGTCAGGGAGCACAGACCCAGTACTTC.

This clonotype was found many times. The chain joins TRBV27 to TRBJ2-2; the match to TRBD1 covers 8 bases. After removal of 2 bases from V and 9 bases from J, the junction contained 8 bases not matched to a gene. CDR3 length: 15 residues. CDR1 MNHEY and CDR2 SMNVEV come from the germline V gene (reference sequence). The DNA of the CDR3 is TGTGCCAGCAGTTTAGGGGCAGGGGGCTTTAGGGAGCTGTTTTTT. Its translation: CASSLGAGGFRELFF.

This clonotype occurred many times. V gene TRBV5-1 combines with J gene TRBJ2-3; 7 nucleotides align to TRBD1. The CDR3 length is 15 residues. CDR1 is SGHRS, CDR2 YFSETQ, per germline. Trimming at V came to 4 bases and at J to 4 bases, leaving 9 bases not matched to a gene. The CDR3 region has the DNA TGCGCCAGCAGCCTTCTGACAGGGCAAGCAGATACGCAGTATTTT. As protein: CASSLLTGQADTQYF.

This clonotype was seen repeatedly, ten times or more. The chain has TRBV29-1 and TRBJ2-7; a weak D match, TRBD1 (6 bases). V dropped 7 bases and J dropped 6 bases, with 28 bases sitting between them. The CDR3 is 16 amino acids. CDR1 and CDR2 from the germline V gene are SQVTM and ANQGSEA. In nucleotides, the CDR3 is TGCAGCGGTGTGAGCCCCCTCTCTCCGACAGGCGCCGAGCAGTACTTC. This codes for CSGVSPLSPTGAEQYF.

This clonotype was counted many times. The chain recombines TRBV7-2 with TRBJ1-5; D not certain. The length of the CDR3 is 11 residues. The V end lost 5 bases, the J end lost 12 bases, and 11 bases lay between the germline ends. From germline, CDR1 is SGHTA and CDR2 FQGNSA. DNA for the CDR3: TGTGCCAGCAGCGTGAGTGACTACCAGCATTTT. Its protein product is CASSVSDYQHF.